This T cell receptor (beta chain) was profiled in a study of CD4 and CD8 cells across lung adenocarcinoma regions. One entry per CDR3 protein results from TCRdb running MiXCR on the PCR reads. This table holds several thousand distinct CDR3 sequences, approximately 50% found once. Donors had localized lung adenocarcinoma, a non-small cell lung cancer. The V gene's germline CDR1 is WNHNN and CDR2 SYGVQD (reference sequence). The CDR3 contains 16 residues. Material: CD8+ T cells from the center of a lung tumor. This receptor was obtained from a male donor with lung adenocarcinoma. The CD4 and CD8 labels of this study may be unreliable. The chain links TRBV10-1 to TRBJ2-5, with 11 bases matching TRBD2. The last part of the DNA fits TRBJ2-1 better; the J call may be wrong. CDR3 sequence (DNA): TGCGCCAGCAGTGATGGTGGTAGCGGGAGGGTGCATGAGCAGTTCTTC. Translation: CASSDGGSGRVHEQFF.